This T cell receptor beta chain emerged from a study of blood T cell repertoires in COVID-19 (dated by TCRdb to 2019 to 2021). Looking at the study overall: The collaborator samples originated in the United States, Italy and Spain and spanned the acute and convalescent phases of COVID-19. The material from the prospective study consisted of cDNA or gDNA derived from T cells, B-cell-depleted T cells, or PBMCs. Deeply sampled blood TCRbeta repertoires from subjects exposed to, actively infected with, or recovered from COVID-19 were included in the dataset. A freely available public database, intended as a resource for researchers studying the immune response to SARS-CoV-2, is where the repertoires were released. The samples were drawn from the first 160 participants of the ongoing ImmuneRACE study and from 1,254 subjects provided by 6 global collaborators. Sample metadata almost always included a de-identified subject ID, COVID-19 status, age in years and sex. Where available, HLA class I and class II types were taken from metadata supplied by the sample provider and were not determined by assay-based typing.

TCRbeta CDR3 regions were amplified from genomic DNA by means of the immunoSEQ Assay, a bias-controlled multiplex PCR. In the authors' own workflow: The number of nucleated cells in each sample was estimated by amplification of reference gene primers within the assay. To quantify the absolute abundance of each unique TCRbeta CDR3 rearrangement, sequence reads were collapsed and filtered. Productive Simpson clonality was computed per sample as the square root of Simpson's diversity index over productive rearrangements. TCRdb retrieved this table from immuneACCESS and kept in-frame rearrangements only. Not all clones are present; in checked studies, unresolved V genes account for under half, and no reason is known for the remainder. V, J and clone size derive from that table, while D and trimming were established from the DNA sequence. The sample records 280,000 or so clones, over 75% of which are singletons. Roughly 2.3% of the sample goes to the ten largest clones.

What the study reported, not specific to this receptor: The quantity of clinical and demographic metadata differed by source and by participant and was supplied without curation.

In the prospective study, participants were about 18 to 95 years old, resided in about two dozen geographic areas of the United States, and were enrolled through a virtual design. In the prospective study, cohorts were assigned on the basis of participant-reported clinical history obtained from a screening survey and a study questionnaire. Recovered participants in ImmuneRACE Cohort 3 were defined by two consecutive negative NP/OP PCR tests, clearance by a healthcare professional, or resolution of symptoms. Each participant in the prospective study had whole blood, serum and a nasopharyngeal or oropharyngeal swab collected by mobile phlebotomists. Over a 2-month period, participants in the prospective study had the option of providing additional blood draws and questionnaires. Prospective study blood samples were shipped either frozen or at room temperature before DNA extraction. Per the germline V gene, MNHNS is the CDR1 and SASEGT is the CDR2. Deletion took 1 base off V and 2 bases off J, with a span of 12 bases between the germline ends. Inclusive of the bounding cysteine and phenylalanine, the CDR3 is 15 residues long. Only CDR3 DNA remains: 45 bases, in frame from the first base.

There are many counts of this clone. The target of this receptor is not known. No base-level quality is on record; no much larger clone is a single base apart. The sample was PBMCs or T cells enriched from blood (not recorded which). The receptor was derived from a man aged 25 to 45 who had recovered from COVID-19. The V and J segments used are TRBV6-1 and TRBJ2-7; a confident D gene designation cannot be given. The sequence in DNA is TGTGCCAGCAGTGAAGATACAGCTTCTCCCTACGAGCAGTACTTC. Translated, it reads CASSEDTASPYEQYF.